One T cell receptor (beta chain) is described in this entry. The CDR3 covers 13 residues. Germline loops: CDR1 SSHAT, CDR2 FNYEAQ (reference sequence). This sample is drawn from a study of blood T cell repertoires in COVID-19. Overall study: Italy, Spain and the United States were the sources of the convalescent and acute COVID-19 samples. T cells, B-cell-depleted T cells, or PBMCs supplied cDNA or gDNA.

TCRdb's table, derived via immunoSEQ multiplex PCR, lists solely in-frame clones and lacks some. The sample records 400,000 to 450,000 clones, approximately 91% being singletons. The sample consisted of peripheral blood. J is TRBJ2-2 and V is TRBV7-7, with D maybe TRBD2 (5 bases). This sequence was found in a woman in her 40s with COVID-19, enrolled during active disease. CDR3 loop: CASAPVPTGELFF. The CDR3 coding sequence is TGTGCTAGCGCTCCAGTTCCGACCGGGGAGCTGTTTTTT.